The entry that follows covers one T cell receptor beta chain sequence. This CDR3 has 13 amino acids. Trimming took off 4 bases at V and 5 bases at J, with 11 bases between the two ends. Germline values: CDR1 LNHDA, CDR2 SQIVND (reference sequence). Libraries were prepared by immunoSEQ multiplex PCR; TCRdb keeps only in-frame clonotypes and omits some of them. The data show 130,000 to 150,000 clones, about four fifths seen once. The data belong to a study of blood T cell repertoires in COVID-19. Study at large: Whether acute or convalescent, the COVID-19 samples came from the United States, Italy and Spain.

Sequences were obtained from peripheral blood. This chain joins TRBV19 and TRBJ2-5, with a tentative D call TRBD2 (6 bases). The origin of this receptor is a human donor with acute or convalescent COVID-19. The donor label of this sample is uncertain. In DNA form, the CDR3 reads TGTGCCAGTAGTAGGGAGGAGACGGAGACCCAGTACTTC. Protein product: CASSREETETQYF. Complete variable domain (other parts from reference TRBV19 and TRBJ2-5): DGGITQSPKYLFRKEGQNVTLSCEQNLNHDAMYWYRQDPGQGLRLIYYSQIVNDFQKGDIAEGYSVSREKKESFPLTVTSAQKNPTAFYLCASSREETETQYFGPGTRLLVL.